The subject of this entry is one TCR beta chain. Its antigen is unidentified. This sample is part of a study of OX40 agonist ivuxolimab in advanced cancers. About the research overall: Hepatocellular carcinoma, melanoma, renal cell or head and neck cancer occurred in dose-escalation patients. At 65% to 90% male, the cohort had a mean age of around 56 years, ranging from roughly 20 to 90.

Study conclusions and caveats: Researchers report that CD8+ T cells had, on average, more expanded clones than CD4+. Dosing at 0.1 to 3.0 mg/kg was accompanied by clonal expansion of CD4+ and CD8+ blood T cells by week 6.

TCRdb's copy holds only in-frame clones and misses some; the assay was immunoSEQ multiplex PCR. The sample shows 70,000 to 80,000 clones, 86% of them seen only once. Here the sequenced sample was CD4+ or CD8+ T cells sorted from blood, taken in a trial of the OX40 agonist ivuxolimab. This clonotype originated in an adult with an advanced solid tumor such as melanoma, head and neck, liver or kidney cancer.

The CDR3 sequence is CASARESGNTIYF. Written as DNA, the CDR3 is TGTGCCAGCGCCAGGGAATCTGGAAACACCATATATTTT. The chain uses TRBV2 and TRBJ1-3, with D perhaps matching TRBD1 (5 bases). The V gene lost 8 bases and the J gene lost 1 base, with 9 bases spanning the gap. CDR3 size: 13 residues. CDR1 is SNHLY and CDR2 is FYNNEI in the germline V gene.